The T cell receptor beta chain under discussion was sequenced for a study of blood T cell repertoires in COVID-19. Study background: Sites across the United States, Italy and Spain contributed samples from acute and convalescent COVID-19. T cells, B-cell-depleted T cells, or PBMCs provided the cDNA or gDNA that served as material.

Germline V gene data show CDR1 as SGHRS and CDR2 as YFSETQ. The CDR3 runs to 14 residues. V was clipped by 4 bases and J by 4 bases; unmatched bases: 5. Followed over time, Seattle patients had been enrolled while infection was active. Libraries were prepared by immunoSEQ multiplex PCR; TCRdb keeps only in-frame clonotypes and omits some of them. The table records 250,000 to 350,000 clones, approximately 92% of them present only once. The source of this sequence is a woman in her twenties or thirties with COVID-19, enrolled during active disease. Material for sequencing was peripheral blood. The chain carries TRBV5-1 and TRBJ1-2; 9 nucleotides agree with TRBD1. DNA of the CDR3: TGCGCCAGCAGCGGGGACAGGGAGGCCTATGGCTACACCTTC. This gives the protein CASSGDREAYGYTF.